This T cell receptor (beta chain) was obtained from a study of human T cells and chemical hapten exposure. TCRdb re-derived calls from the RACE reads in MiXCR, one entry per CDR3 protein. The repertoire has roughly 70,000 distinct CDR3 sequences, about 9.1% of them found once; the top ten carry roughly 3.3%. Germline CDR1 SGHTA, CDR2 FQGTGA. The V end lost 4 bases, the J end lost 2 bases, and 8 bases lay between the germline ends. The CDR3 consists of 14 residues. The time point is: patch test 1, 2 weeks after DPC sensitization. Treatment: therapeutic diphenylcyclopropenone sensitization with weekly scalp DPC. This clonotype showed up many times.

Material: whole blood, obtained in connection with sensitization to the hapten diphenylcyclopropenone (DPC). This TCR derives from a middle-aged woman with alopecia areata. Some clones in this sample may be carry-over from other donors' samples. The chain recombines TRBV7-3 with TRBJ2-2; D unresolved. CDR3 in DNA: TGTGCCAGCAGCTCGAACAGTAACACCGGGGAGCTGTTTTTT. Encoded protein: CASSSNSNTGELFF.